This T cell receptor beta chain was profiled in a study of T cells in Graves' hyperthyroidism and ophthalmopathy. The CDR3 runs 15 residues. Germline-derived CDR1 and CDR2 are MNHNS and SASEGT. The V end lost 6 bases, the J end lost 0 bases, and 13 bases lay between the germline ends. The source material, RNA transcripts, was used to amplify TCR beta CDR3 regions. TCR CDR3 underwent first-round RT-PCR with the HTBI primer set. TCRdb itself ran the multiplex PCR reads through MiXCR, one entry per CDR3 protein. The sample carries 400,000 or so distinct CDR3 sequences, 13% to 15% recorded once. The chain is built from TRBV6-1 and TRBJ2-3, with D possibly matching TRBD1 (6 bases). Source material: blood. This receptor was identified in a woman aged 55-69 years with Graves' ophthalmopathy. The CDR3 protein is CASSRQDSSTDTQYF. The CDR3 nucleotides are TGTGCCAGCAGCCGACAGGATTCAAGCACAGATACGCAGTATTTT.